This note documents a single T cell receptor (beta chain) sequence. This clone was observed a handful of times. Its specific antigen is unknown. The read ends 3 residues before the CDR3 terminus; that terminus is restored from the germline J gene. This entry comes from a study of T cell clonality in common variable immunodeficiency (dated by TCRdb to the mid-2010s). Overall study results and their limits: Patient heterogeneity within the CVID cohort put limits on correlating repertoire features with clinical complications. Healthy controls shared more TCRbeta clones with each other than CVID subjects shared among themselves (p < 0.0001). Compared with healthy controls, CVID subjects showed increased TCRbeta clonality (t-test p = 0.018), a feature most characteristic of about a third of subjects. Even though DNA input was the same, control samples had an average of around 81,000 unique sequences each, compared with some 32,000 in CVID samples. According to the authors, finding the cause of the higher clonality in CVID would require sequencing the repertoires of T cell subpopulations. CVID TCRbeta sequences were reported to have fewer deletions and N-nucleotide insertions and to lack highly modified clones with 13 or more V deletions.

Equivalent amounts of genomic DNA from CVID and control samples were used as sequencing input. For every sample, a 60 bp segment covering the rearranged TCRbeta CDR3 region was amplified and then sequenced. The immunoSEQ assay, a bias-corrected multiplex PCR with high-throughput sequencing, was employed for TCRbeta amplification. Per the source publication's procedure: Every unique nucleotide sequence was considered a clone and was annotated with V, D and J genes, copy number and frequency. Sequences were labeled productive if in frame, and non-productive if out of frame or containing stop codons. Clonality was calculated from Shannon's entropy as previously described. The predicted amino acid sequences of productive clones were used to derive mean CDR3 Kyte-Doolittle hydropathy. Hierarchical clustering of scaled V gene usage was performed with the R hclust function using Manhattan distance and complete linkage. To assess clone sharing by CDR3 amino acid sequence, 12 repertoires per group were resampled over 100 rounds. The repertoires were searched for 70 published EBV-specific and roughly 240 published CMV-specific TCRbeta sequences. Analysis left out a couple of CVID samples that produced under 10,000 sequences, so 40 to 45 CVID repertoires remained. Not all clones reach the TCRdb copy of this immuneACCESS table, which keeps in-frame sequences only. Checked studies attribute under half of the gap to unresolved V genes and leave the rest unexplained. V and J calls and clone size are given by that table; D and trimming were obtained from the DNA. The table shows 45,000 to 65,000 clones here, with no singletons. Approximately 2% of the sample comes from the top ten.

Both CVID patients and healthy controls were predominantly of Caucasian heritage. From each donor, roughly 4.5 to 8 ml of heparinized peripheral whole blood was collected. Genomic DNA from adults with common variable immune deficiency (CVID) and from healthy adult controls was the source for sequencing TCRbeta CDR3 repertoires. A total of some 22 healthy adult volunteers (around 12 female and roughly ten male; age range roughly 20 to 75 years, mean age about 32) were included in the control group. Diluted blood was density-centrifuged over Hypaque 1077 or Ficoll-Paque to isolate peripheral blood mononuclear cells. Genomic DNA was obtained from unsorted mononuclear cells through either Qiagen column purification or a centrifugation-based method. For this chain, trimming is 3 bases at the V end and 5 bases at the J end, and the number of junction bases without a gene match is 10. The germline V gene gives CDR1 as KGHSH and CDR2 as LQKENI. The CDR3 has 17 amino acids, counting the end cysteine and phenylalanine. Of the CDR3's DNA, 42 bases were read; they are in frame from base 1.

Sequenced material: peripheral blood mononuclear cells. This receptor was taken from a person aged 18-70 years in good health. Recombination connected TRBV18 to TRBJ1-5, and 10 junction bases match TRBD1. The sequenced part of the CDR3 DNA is TGTGCCAGCTCACCGTCCGGGACAGGGGCCCTTCATCAGCCC. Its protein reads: CASSPSGTGALHQP. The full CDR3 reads CASSPSGTGALHQPQHF.